This is a list of T cell receptor beta chains from one sample in a study of T cell responses to AZD1222 COVID-19 vaccine. The data were produced by immunoSEQ multiplex PCR, yet TCRdb's version contains in-frame clones alone and is incomplete. The sample contains some 150,000 clones, around 89% of which appear only once. Sequencing was performed on peripheral blood, taken on day 0 of AZD1222 vaccination. These receptors originate from an adult in good health. Each CDR3 is given with its conserved first and last residue. D genes are given only for firm matches. Where a row states a size, it is once, few, many or the class of an expanded clone; other rows omit it.

size: NA
J: TRBJ1-1
V: TRBV7-9
D: NA
CDR3: CASSLGLGTEAFF
DNA: TGTGCCAGCAGCTTAGGGCTGGGCACTGAAGCTTTCTTT

size: NA
J: TRBJ1-2
V: TRBV6-5
D: TRBD1
CDR3: CASSYGDSSNYGYTF
DNA: TGTGCCAGCAGTTACGGGGACAGCTCTAACTATGGCTACACCTTC

size: NA
J: TRBJ2-5
V: TRBV2
D: NA
CDR3: CASSGPETQYF
DNA: TGTGCCAGCAGTGGACCGGAGACCCAGTACTTC

size: NA
J: TRBJ2-2
V: TRBV3-1/TRBV3-2
D: TRBD2
CDR3: CASSPGLAGFAPGELFF
DNA: TGTGCCAGCAGCCCTGGACTAGCGGGCTTTGCCCCCGGGGAGCTGTTTTTT

size: NA
J: TRBJ1-5
V: TRBV4-2
D: NA
CDR3: CASSQPPGSRNQPQHF
DNA: TGTGCCAGCAGCCAACCCCCCGGCAGCCGGAATCAGCCCCAGCATTTT

size: NA
J: TRBJ2-1
V: TRBV5-4
D: NA
CDR3: CASSFSLLEQFF
DNA: TGTGCCAGCAGCTTTAGCCTCTTAGAGCAGTTCTTC

size: NA
J: TRBJ1-6
V: TRBV19
D: NA
CDR3: CASERSPGSPLHF
DNA: TGTGCCAGCGAAAGATCCCCTGGCTCACCCCTCCACTTT

size: NA
J: TRBJ1-2
V: TRBV19
D: NA
CDR3: CASSIRAGTGYGYTF
DNA: TGTGCCAGTAGTATCCGCGCAGGAACCGGCTATGGCTACACCTTC

size: NA
J: TRBJ2-5
V: TRBV7-2
D: TRBD2
CDR3: CASSQGAGGSETQYF
DNA: TGTGCCAGCAGCCAGGGAGCGGGGGGTTCAGAGACCCAGTACTTC

size: NA
J: TRBJ2-1
V: TRBV18
D: TRBD2
CDR3: CASSPPSSGRRGEQFF
DNA: TGTGCCAGCTCACCACCGTCTAGCGGGCGGAGGGGTGAGCAGTTCTTC

size: few
J: TRBJ2-7
V: TRBV7-2
D: TRBD2
CDR3: CASSPAITSGGIEQYF
DNA: TGTGCCAGCAGCCCAGCCATCACTAGCGGGGGAATCGAGCAGTACTTC

size: NA
J: TRBJ1-3
V: TRBV7-9
D: NA
CDR3: CASSPRGQGNSGNTIYF
DNA: TGTGCCAGCAGCCCTCGGGGGCAGGGCAATTCTGGAAACACCATATATTTT

size: NA
J: TRBJ1-2
V: TRBV19
D: NA
CDR3: CASSILGGFYGYTF
DNA: TGTGCCAGTAGTATATTAGGAGGGTTCTATGGCTACACCTTC

size: NA
J: TRBJ2-3
V: TRBV7-2
D: NA
CDR3: CASSQTLDTQYF
DNA: TGTGCCAGCAGCCAAACCCTAGATACGCAGTATTTT

size: NA
J: TRBJ2-2
V: TRBV7-3
D: TRBD1
CDR3: CASSPGTGGTGELFF
DNA: TGTGCCAGCAGCCCCGGGACAGGAGGAACCGGGGAGCTGTTTTTT

size: NA
J: TRBJ2-3
V: TRBV4-2
D: TRBD2
CDR3: CASSQEATSGGLNTQYF
DNA: TGTGCCAGCAGCCAAGAGGCGACTAGCGGGGGGCTAAATACGCAGTATTTT

size: NA
J: TRBJ1-4
V: TRBV5-4
D: TRBD1
CDR3: CASSTGQGNEKLFF
DNA: TGTGCCAGCAGCACGGGACAGGGTAACGAAAAACTGTTTTTT

size: NA
J: TRBJ1-2
V: TRBV7-3
D: NA
CDR3: CASSFYTPRTVLSYGYTF
DNA: TGTGCCAGCAGCTTTTATACCCCACGGACAGTCCTAAGCTATGGCTACACCTTC

size: NA
J: TRBJ1-2
V: TRBV5-5
D: NA
CDR3: CASSFSPNAANYGYTF
DNA: TGTGCCAGCAGCTTTTCTCCGAACGCAGCTAACTATGGCTACACCTTC

size: NA
J: TRBJ2-4
V: TRBV19
D: NA
CDR3: CASSIDLWAAKNIQYF
DNA: TGTGCCAGTAGTATAGATCTATGGGCAGCCAAAAACATTCAGTACTTC

size: NA
J: TRBJ2-7
V: TRBV18
D: TRBD1
CDR3: CASSPDDRVYEQYF
DNA: TGTGCCAGCTCACCAGACGACAGGGTCTACGAGCAGTACTTC

size: NA
J: TRBJ1-2
V: TRBV5-1
D: NA
CDR3: CASKVGGTYGYTF
DNA: TGCGCCAGCAAAGTGGGGGGGACCTATGGCTACACCTTC

size: NA
J: TRBJ2-7
V: TRBV28
D: NA
CDR3: CASSYVLGSSSYEQYF
DNA: TGTGCCAGCAGTTACGTATTAGGTTCGAGCTCCTACGAGCAGTACTTC

size: NA
J: TRBJ1-3
V: TRBV2
D: NA
CDR3: CASRRDAGNTIYF
DNA: TGTGCCAGCAGGCGTGATGCAGGAAACACCATATATTTT

size: NA
J: TRBJ2-7
V: TRBV11-2
D: NA
CDR3: CASSLDRVGGEQYF
DNA: TGTGCCAGCAGCTTAGATCGGGTTGGAGGCGAGCAGTACTTC

size: NA
J: TRBJ1-2
V: TRBV7-9
D: NA
CDR3: CASSSLGSPNGYTF
DNA: TGTGCCAGCAGCTCCTTGGGCAGTCCGAATGGCTACACCTTC

size: once
J: TRBJ2-3
V: TRBV25-1
D: NA
CDR3: CASTRESTDTQYF
DNA: TGTGCCAGCACTAGAGAATCCACAGATACGCAGTATTTT

size: NA
J: TRBJ1-1
V: TRBV4-1
D: TRBD1
CDR3: CASSQVLERGRAFF
DNA: TGCGCCAGCAGCCAAGTATTAGAAAGGGGGCGAGCTTTCTTT

size: NA
J: TRBJ1-6
V: TRBV14
D: NA
CDR3: CASSQVGRSPLHF
DNA: TGTGCCAGCAGCCAAGTCGGGCGGTCACCCCTCCACTTT

size: NA
J: TRBJ2-3
V: TRBV2
D: NA
CDR3: CASSVRTDTQYF
DNA: TGTGCCAGCAGTGTCCGCACAGATACGCAGTATTTT